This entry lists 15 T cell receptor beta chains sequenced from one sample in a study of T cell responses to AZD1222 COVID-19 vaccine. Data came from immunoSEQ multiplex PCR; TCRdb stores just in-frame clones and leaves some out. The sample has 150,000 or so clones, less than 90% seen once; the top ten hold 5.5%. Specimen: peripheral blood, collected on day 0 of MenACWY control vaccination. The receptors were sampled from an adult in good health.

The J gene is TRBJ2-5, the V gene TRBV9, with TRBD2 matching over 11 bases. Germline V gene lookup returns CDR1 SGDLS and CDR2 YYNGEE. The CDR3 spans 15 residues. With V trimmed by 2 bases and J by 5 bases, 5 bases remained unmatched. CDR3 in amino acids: CASSVVAGGRETQYF. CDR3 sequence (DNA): TGTGCCAGCAGCGTCGTAGCGGGGGGGCGGGAGACCCAGTACTTC.

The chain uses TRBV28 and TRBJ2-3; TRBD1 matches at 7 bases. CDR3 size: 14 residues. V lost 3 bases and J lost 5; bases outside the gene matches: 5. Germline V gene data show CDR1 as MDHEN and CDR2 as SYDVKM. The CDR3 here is CASSLNQGEDTQYF. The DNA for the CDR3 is TGTGCCAGCAGTTTGAATCAGGGGGAAGATACGCAGTATTTT.

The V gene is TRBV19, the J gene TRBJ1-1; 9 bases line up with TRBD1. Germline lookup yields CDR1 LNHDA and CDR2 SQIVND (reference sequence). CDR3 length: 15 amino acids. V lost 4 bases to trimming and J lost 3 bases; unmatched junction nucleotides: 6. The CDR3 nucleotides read TGTGCCAGTAGTACCGCCGGGACAGGGTACACTGAAGCTTTCTTT. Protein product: CASSTAGTGYTEAFF.

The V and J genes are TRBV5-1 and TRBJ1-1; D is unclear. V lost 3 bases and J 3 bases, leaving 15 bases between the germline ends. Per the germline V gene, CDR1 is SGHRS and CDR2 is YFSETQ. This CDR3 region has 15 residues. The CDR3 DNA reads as TGCGCCAGCAGCTCCCAAAGGGCAGCAGACACTGAAGCTTTCTTT. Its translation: CASSSQRAADTEAFF.

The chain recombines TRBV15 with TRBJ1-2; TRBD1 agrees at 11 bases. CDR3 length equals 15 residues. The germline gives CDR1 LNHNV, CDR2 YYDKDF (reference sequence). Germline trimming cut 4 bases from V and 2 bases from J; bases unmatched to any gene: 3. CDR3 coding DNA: TGTGCCACCAGCATGGGGACAGGGGGGAACTATGGCTACACCTTC. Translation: CATSMGTGGNYGYTF.

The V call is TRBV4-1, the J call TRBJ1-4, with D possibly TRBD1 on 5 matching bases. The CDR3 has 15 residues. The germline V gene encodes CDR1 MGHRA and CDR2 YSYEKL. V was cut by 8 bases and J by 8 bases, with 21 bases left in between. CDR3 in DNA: TGCGCCAGCTCCCTTCAAGGCGGCAGGGAGGAAAAACTGTTTTTT. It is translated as CASSLQGGREEKLFF.

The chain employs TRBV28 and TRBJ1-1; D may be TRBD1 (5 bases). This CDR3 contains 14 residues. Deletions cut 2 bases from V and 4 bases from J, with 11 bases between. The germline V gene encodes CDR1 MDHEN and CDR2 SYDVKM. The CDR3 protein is CASSLGYGGTEAFF. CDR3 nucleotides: TGTGCCAGCAGTTTAGGATACGGGGGCACTGAAGCTTTCTTT.

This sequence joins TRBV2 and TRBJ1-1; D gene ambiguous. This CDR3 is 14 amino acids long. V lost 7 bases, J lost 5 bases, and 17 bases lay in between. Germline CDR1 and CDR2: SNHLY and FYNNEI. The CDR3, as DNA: TGTGCCAGCACTACCAGCGGGTATAGGACTGAAGCTTTCTTT. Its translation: CASTTSGYRTEAFF.

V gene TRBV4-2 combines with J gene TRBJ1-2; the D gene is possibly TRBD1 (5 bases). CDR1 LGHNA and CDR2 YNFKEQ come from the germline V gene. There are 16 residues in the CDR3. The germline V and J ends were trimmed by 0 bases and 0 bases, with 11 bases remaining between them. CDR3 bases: TGTGCCAGCAGCCAAGATCTGTCAGGGACTAACTATGGCTACACCTTC. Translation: CASSQDLSGTNYGYTF.

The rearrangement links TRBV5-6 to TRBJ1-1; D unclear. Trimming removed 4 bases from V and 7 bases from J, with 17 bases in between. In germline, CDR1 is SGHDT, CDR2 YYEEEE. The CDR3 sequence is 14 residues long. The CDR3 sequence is CASSPGLFLGEAFF. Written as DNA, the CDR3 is TGTGCCAGCAGCCCTGGACTTTTTCTGGGTGAAGCTTTCTTT. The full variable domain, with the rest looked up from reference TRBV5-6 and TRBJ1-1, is DAGVTQSPTHLIKTRGQQVTLRCSPKSGHDTVSWYQQALGQGPQFIFQYYEEEERQRGNFPDRFSGHQFPNYSSELNVNALLLGDSALYLCASSPGLFLGEAFFGQGTRLTVV.

CDR3 sequence: CASGEVGNIQYF. CDR3 coding DNA: TGTGCCAGCGGAGAGGTAGGAAACATTCAGTACTTC. V and J are TRBV27 and TRBJ2-4; D is ambiguous. V was trimmed by 8 bases and J by 6 bases, leaving 11 bases between them. This CDR3 is 12 amino acids long. Germline V lookup: CDR1 MNHEY, CDR2 SMNVEV (reference sequence).

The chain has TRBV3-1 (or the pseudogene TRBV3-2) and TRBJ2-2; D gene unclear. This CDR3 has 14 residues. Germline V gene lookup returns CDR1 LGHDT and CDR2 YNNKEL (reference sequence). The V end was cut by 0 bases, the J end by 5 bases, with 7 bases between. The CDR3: CASSQDSTTGELFF. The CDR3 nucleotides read TGTGCCAGCAGCCAAGATAGCACGACCGGGGAGCTGTTTTTT.

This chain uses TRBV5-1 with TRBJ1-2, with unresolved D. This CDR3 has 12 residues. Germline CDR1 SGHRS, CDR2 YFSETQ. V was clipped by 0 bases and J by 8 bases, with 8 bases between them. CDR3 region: CASSLDPGGYTF. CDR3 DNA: TGCGCCAGCAGCTTGGACCCGGGGGGCTACACCTTC.

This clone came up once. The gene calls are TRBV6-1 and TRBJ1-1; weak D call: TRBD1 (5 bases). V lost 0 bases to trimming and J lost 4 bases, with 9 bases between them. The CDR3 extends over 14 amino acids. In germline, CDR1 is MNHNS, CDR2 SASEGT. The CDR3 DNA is TGTGCCAGCAGTGAAGCGTTCAGGGCCACTGAAGCTTTCTTT. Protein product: CASSEAFRATEAFF.

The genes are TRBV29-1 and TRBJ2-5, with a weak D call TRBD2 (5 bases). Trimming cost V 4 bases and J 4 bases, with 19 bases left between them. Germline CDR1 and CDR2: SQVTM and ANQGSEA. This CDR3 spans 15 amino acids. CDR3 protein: CSVGLWWERVETQYF. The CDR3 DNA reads TGCAGCGTTGGTCTGTGGTGGGAGAGGGTAGAGACCCAGTACTTC.